A single T cell receptor (beta chain) is shown here with its context. What it recognizes is unknown. Profiled with immunoSEQ multiplex PCR; TCRdb holds only in-frame clones, not every one. The sample carries tens of thousands of clones, 85% to 90% recorded once. These data belong to a study of PD-1 blockade in classical Hodgkin lymphoma. Study summary: Nivolumab 3 mg/kg was given intravenously every 2 weeks. Overall study findings and caveats: Still unresolved is the cause of the repertoire differences, which may be disease activity or prior therapy. TCR diversity at baseline was reported to be reduced in newly diagnosed patients relative to healthy donors.

Time point given: cycle 4 day 1 (C4D1), after six to seven weeks of nivolumab. All trial patients relapsed after autologous stem cell transplantation. Complete response, partial response or progressive disease was each patient's best response. The sample in question was peripheral blood mononuclear cells (PBMCs), obtained before the fourth cycle of nivolumab. This clonotype originated in a human donor with classical Hodgkin lymphoma.

CDR3 sequence (DNA): TGTGCCAGTAGTATGGGCAGGGGGACCCAGTACTTC. It specifies CASSMGRGTQYF. The chain employs TRBV19 and TRBJ2-5; D is perhaps TRBD1 (6 bases). The CDR3 sequence is 12 residues long. Per germline, CDR1 LNHDA and CDR2 SQIVND (reference sequence). Trimming took off 3 bases at V and 7 bases at J, with 9 bases between the two ends.